This T cell receptor (beta chain) was sequenced during a study of shared clonotypes between healthy human individuals. Study-wide context: Every donor yielded three CD4 naive, three CD4 memory, two CD8 naive and one CD8 memory plate. General study points: The authors sampled blood alone, and tissue repertoires likely differ.

Assay execution proceeded at the deep level. It was roughly 190 ng DNA, about 30,000 T cell genomes, that sorted-subset replicate PCRs used. The data were produced by immunoSEQ multiplex PCR, yet TCRdb's version contains in-frame clones alone and is incomplete. The table records about 700,000 clones, approximately 79% of them present only once. Regarding this clone: Antigen unknown.

The TCR originated in a woman in her thirties in good health. Sequencing was performed on memory CD4+ T cells sorted from blood. The subset is: CD45RA-negative fraction.

CDR3 sequence reads: CASSYDRVGSGANVLTF. The CDR3 region has the DNA TGCGCCAGCAGCTATGACAGGGTTGGGTCTGGGGCCAACGTCCTGACTTTC. V is TRBV5-1 and J is TRBJ2-6, with 7 nucleotides matching TRBD1. Germline trimming cut 3 bases from V and 1 base from J; bases unmatched to any gene: 7. Germline lookup yields CDR1 SGHRS and CDR2 YFSETQ. This CDR3 has 17 residues.